This T cell receptor beta chain was retrieved from a study of T cells in Graves' hyperthyroidism and ophthalmopathy. Orbital computed tomography and thyroid ultrasound, together with serum TRAb and thyroxine and clinical symptoms, were used for diagnoses. TCR beta CDR3 regions were amplified from RNA. The HTBI primer set drove a first-round RT-PCR of the TCR CDR3. MiXCR was run by TCRdb on the multiplex PCR reads, yielding one entry per CDR3 protein. This sample has hundreds of thousands of distinct CDR3 sequences; about 20% occur once, and the top ten carry 34%. This clonotype was detected only a few times. The antigen is not known. Study results and caveats: Blood shared most expanded thyroid clonotypes above 0.001.

This CDR3 has 14 residues. Looked up from germline, CDR1 is SNHLY and CDR2 is FYNNEI. Between the trimmed V and J ends, which lost 1 base and 8 bases, there was a span of 14 bases. This clonotype originated in a man aged 25 to 45 with Graves' ophthalmopathy. Input material: blood. This chain connects TRBV2 to TRBJ1-2; a possible D gene is TRBD1 (6 bases). The CDR3 here is CASSEEVGGLGYTF. The CDR3 nucleotides are TGTGCCAGCAGTGAAGAGGTGGGGGGCTTGGGCTACACCTTC.